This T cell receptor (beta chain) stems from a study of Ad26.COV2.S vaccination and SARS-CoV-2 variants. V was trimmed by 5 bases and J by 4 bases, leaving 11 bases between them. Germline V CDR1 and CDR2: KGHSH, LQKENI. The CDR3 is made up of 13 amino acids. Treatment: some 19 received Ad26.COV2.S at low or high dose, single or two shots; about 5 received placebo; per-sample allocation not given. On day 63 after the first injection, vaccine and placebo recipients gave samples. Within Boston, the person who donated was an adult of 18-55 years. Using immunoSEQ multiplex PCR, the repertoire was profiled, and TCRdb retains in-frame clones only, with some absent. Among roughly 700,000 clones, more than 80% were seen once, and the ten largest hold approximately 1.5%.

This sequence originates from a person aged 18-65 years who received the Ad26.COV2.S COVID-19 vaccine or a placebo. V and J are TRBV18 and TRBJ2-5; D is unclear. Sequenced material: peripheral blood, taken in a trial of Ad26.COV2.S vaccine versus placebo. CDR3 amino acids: CASSSAPGETQYF. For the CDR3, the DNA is TGTGCCAGCTCATCGGCCCCCGGAGAGACCCAGTACTTC.